Presented here are 16 T cell receptor beta chains from one specimen sequenced in a study of vaccination effects on CD4 cells after COVID-19. ViraFEST used viral peptide pools to expand antigen-specific CD4+ T cells before sequencing. The culture ran for 10 days before CD4+ T cells were isolated. Having tested negative for nucleocapsid antibodies, the vaccine recipients showed no prior SARS-CoV-2 infection. The data were produced by immunoSEQ multiplex PCR, yet TCRdb's version contains in-frame clones alone and is incomplete. The sample carries about 73,000 clones, 78% recorded once. Antigens for these TCRs are unknown. The sequencing here drew on CD4+ T cells from PBMCs cultured with SARS-CoV-2 spike peptides, taken before COVID-19 vaccination. The receptors shown here come from a human donor who received a COVID-19 vaccine.

This clone showed up just once. The chain uses TRBV5-1 and TRBJ1-1, with TRBD1 identical over 7 bases. Germline assignment: CDR1 SGHRS and CDR2 YFSETQ. The CDR3 is 15 residues long. J lost 2 bases, V lost 0 bases, and 4 bases had no gene match. Here the CDR3 DNA reads TGCGCCAGCAGCTTGGAGGCAGGGGGAAACACTGAAGCTTTCTTT. Protein sequence: CASSLEAGGNTEAFF.

V is TRBV20-1 and J is TRBJ2-1; 7 positions agree with TRBD1. The V gene end was trimmed by 3 bases and the J gene end by 1 base; junction bases not matched to a gene: 6. This CDR3 has 15 residues. Germline lookup yields CDR1 DFQATT and CDR2 SNEGSKA (reference sequence). CDR3 loop: CSASNNRGSYNEQFF. Written as DNA, the CDR3 is TGCAGTGCTAGTAACAACAGGGGATCCTACAATGAGCAGTTCTTC.

This chain joins TRBV18 and TRBJ1-2; 12 bases line up with TRBD1. Trimming at V came to 8 bases and at J to 6 bases, leaving 16 bases not matched to a gene. The CDR3 is 17 amino acids. The germline V gene encodes CDR1 KGHSH and CDR2 LQKENI. The DNA of the CDR3 is TGTGCCAGCCAACTCACTCCTTCTGGGACAGGGGGCGATGGCTACACCTTC. It is translated as CASQLTPSGTGGDGYTF.

The rearrangement uses TRBV27 and TRBJ2-3; D tentatively fits TRBD1 or TRBD2 (6 bases each). There are 15 residues in the CDR3. Germline V gives CDR1 MNHEY, CDR2 SMNVEV (reference sequence). V was shortened by 4 bases and J by 2 bases, with 13 bases between the two germline ends. This CDR3 reads CASSSSWGATDTQYF. The CDR3 nucleotides are TGTGCCAGCAGTTCCTCTTGGGGGGCCACAGATACGCAGTATTTT.

The chain is built from TRBV9 and TRBJ1-2; D might be TRBD1 (6 bases). V was cut by 1 base and J by 4 bases, with 20 bases left in between. CDR1 is SGDLS, CDR2 YYNGEE, per germline. The CDR3 covers 17 residues. The DNA for the CDR3 is TGTGCCAGCAGCGTACTTCAAGACGGGGGCAGTGGCTATGGCTACACCTTC. This sequence encodes CASSVLQDGGSGYGYTF. The full variable domain, rest sourced from reference TRBV9 and TRBJ1-2, is DSGVTQTPKHLITATGQRVTLRCSPRSGDLSVYWYQQSLDQGLQFLIQYYNGEERAKGNILERFSAQQFPDLHSELNLSSLELGDSALYFCASSVLQDGGSGYGYTFGSGTRLTVV.

This chain connects TRBV28 to TRBJ1-3, with D perhaps matching TRBD1 (5 bases). Germline-derived CDR1 and CDR2 are MDHEN and SYDVKM. The CDR3 has 15 amino acids. Deletions cut 6 bases from V and 0 bases from J, with 12 bases between. CDR3 in amino acids: CASSPPGNSGNTIYF. CDR3 sequence (DNA): TGTGCCAGCAGCCCCCCAGGGAACTCTGGAAACACCATATATTTT.

V usage is TRBV5-1 and J usage is TRBJ1-4, with D unresolved. V lost 4 bases, J lost 2 bases, and 12 bases lay in between. This CDR3 spans 15 amino acids. The germline CDR1 and CDR2 sequences are SGHRS and YFSETQ. CDR3 sequence (DNA): TGCGCCAGCAGCAGGGTGCCCTCGACTAATGAAAAACTGTTTTTT. This gives the protein CASSRVPSTNEKLFF.

This chain connects TRBV18 to TRBJ1-2, with D maybe TRBD1 (6 bases). Germline V CDR1 and CDR2: KGHSH, LQKENI. Between the trimmed V and J ends, which lost 5 bases and 4 bases, there was a span of 14 bases. The CDR3 is 14 amino acids. CDR3 nucleotide sequence: TGTGCCAGCTCAAAACAGGGACCCCTCTATGGCTACACCTTC. It encodes CASSKQGPLYGYTF.

A single count supports this clone. CDR3: CASSFWRLGRTANTGELFF. DNA of the CDR3: TGTGCCAGCAGCTTCTGGCGTCTCGGCCGGACCGCGAACACCGGGGAGCTGTTTTTT. The chain links TRBV5-4 to TRBJ2-2; no clear D. Trimming took off 2 bases at V and 0 bases at J, with 20 bases between the two ends. Germline CDR1 is SGHNT and CDR2 is YYREEE (reference sequence). This CDR3 spans 19 amino acids.

This clone was recorded at least ten times. V and J are TRBV14 and TRBJ1-6, with a weak D call TRBD1 (5 bases). The length of the CDR3 is 13 residues. Germline loops: CDR1 SGHDN, CDR2 FVKESK. V lost 4 bases and J lost 9, with 10 bases in between. In nucleotides, the CDR3 is TGTGCCAGCAGCCTGGGAGGGGTTTCACCCCTCCACTTT. Residues: CASSLGGVSPLHF.

The chain uses TRBV11-3 and TRBJ2-1; D gene unclear. Germline CDR1 and CDR2: SGHNT and YENEEA. This CDR3 is 15 amino acids long. Trimming stripped 5 bases from V and 0 bases from J, with 11 bases between. The DNA for the CDR3 is TGTGCCAGCAGCGATCGAGTGAGCTCCTACAATGAGCAGTTCTTC. Protein sequence: CASSDRVSSYNEQFF.

The chain combines TRBV7-2 with TRBJ2-5; 7 bases align to TRBD2. This CDR3 is built from 16 residues. V lost 1 base, J lost 4 bases, and 9 bases stayed unmatched. CDR1 and CDR2 from the germline V gene are SGHTA and FQGNSA. DNA for the CDR3: TGTGCCAGCAGCTTAGAACCCCGGACTAGTTTAGAGACCCAGTACTTC. This gives the protein CASSLEPRTSLETQYF. The whole variable domain, remainder taken from reference TRBV7-2 and TRBJ2-5, is GAGVSQSPSNKVTEKGKDVELRCDPISGHTALYWYRQSLGQGLEFLIYFQGNSAPDKSGLPSDRFSAERTGGSVSTLTIQRTQQEDSAVYLCASSLEPRTSLETQYFGPGTRLLVL.

This clone has just a few counts. The rearrangement joins TRBV5-6 to TRBJ2-1; D is undetermined. The CDR3 spans 16 residues. The V end was cut by 0 bases, the J end by 0 bases, with 10 bases between. Per germline, CDR1 SGHDT and CDR2 YYEEEE. The CDR3 here is CASSLVGVSSYNEQFF. DNA of the CDR3: TGTGCCAGCAGCTTGGTCGGAGTCAGCTCCTACAATGAGCAGTTCTTC.

This chain connects TRBV9 to TRBJ1-3; 11 bases are a match to TRBD1. V lost 4 bases, J lost 2 bases, and 2 bases stayed unmatched. In germline, CDR1 is SGDLS, CDR2 YYNGEE. This CDR3 has 15 amino acids. The CDR3 nucleotides are TGTGCCAGCAGCCCGGGACAGGGGGCTGGAAACACCATATATTTT. It yields the protein CASSPGQGAGNTIYF.

This chain uses TRBV28 with TRBJ2-7; TRBD2 matches 8 bases. V gave up 2 bases and J gave up 6 bases; unmatched junction bases: 12. CDR1 and CDR2 (germline): MDHEN, SYDVKM. The CDR3 is made up of 16 amino acids. DNA of the CDR3: TGTGCCAGCAGTTTAGAAGCACCCGGGGGGGTCGCCGAGCAGTACGTC. Amino acids: CASSLEAPGGVAEQYV.

The chain is built from TRBV7-2 and TRBJ1-2, with a possible D match to TRBD1 (5 bases). The CDR3 consists of 14 residues. V was cut by 1 base and J by 7 bases, with 13 bases left in between. Germline assignment: CDR1 SGHTA and CDR2 FQGNSA. The CDR3 loop reads CASSLDWQGGGYTF. DNA for the CDR3: TGTGCCAGCAGCTTAGATTGGCAGGGTGGTGGCTACACCTTC.